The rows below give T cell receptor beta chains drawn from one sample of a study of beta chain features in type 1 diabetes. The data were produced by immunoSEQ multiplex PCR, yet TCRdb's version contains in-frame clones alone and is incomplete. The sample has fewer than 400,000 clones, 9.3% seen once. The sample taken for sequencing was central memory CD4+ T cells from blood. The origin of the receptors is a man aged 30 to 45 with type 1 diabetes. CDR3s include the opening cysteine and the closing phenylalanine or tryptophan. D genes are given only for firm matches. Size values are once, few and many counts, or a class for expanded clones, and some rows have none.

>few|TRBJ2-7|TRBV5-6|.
TGTGCCAGCAGCTTGGTTGGGGGCACCTACGAGCAGTACTTC
CASSLVGGTYEQYF
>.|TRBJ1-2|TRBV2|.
TGTGCCAGCAGGAGAAGGGACACAGGCTACACCTTC
CASRRRDTGYTF
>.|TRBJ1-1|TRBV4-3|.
TGCGCCAGCAGCCAAGATCCGGGAACGGAAGCTTTCTTT
CASSQDPGTEAFF
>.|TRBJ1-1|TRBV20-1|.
TGCAGCCCCCCGGAGAACCAGGGGGCTTTCTTT
CSPPENQGAFF
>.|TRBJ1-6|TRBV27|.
TGTGCCAGCACCTTTGGGGGGAATTCACCCCTCCACTTT
CASTFGGNSPLHF
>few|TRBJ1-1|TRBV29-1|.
TGCAGCGTTGGCCGGGGATCGGGGGCTGGAGCTTTCTTT
CSVGRGSGAGAFF
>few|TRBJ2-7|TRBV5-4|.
TGTGCCAGCAGGCCGGGACCACCACTAGACGAGCAGTACTTC
CASRPGPPLDEQYF
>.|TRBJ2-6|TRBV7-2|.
TGTGCCAGCAGCTTAGAGGGGGTCTCTGGGGCCAACGTCCTGACTTTC
CASSLEGVSGANVLTF
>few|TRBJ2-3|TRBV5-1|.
TGCGCCAGCAGCTTGGAATTAGATACGCAGTATTTT
CASSLELDTQYF
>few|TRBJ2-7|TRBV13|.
TGTGCCAGCAGCTTAGGCCGCTCAGGGTACGAGCAGTACTTC
CASSLGRSGYEQYF
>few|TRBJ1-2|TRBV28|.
TGTGCCAGCAGGAAACAAACAGGGAATCCTAACTATGGCTACACCTTC
CASRKQTGNPNYGYTF
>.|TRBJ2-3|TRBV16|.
TGTGCCAGCAGCCCGAGCACAGTTGGGGCAGATACGCAGTATTTT
CASSPSTVGADTQYF
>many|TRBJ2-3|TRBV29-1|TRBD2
TGCAGCGCCAGCCGGGACTACTGGCGGTCTTTT
CSASRDYWRSF
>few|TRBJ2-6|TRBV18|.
TGTGCCAGCTCACCACCGAGCTCTGGGGCCAACGTCCTGACTTTC
CASSPPSSGANVLTF
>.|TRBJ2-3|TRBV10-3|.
TGTGCCATCAGTCCGGGACCCACCACAGATACGCAGTATTTT
CAISPGPTTDTQYF
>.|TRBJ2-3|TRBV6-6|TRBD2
TGTGCCAGCAGTTACTCTACTAGCGGGGGGAAAGATACGCAGTATTTT
CASSYSTSGGKDTQYF
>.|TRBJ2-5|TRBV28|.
TGTGCCAGCAGTTTATCTGGGGGCGCGGAGACCCAGTACTTC
CASSLSGGAETQYF
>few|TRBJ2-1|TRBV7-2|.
TGTGCCAGCAGCTTATGGACAGCGCCTAACAATGAGCAGTTCTTC
CASSLWTAPNNEQFF
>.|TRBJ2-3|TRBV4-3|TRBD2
TGCGCCAGCAGCCAAAATAGCGGGGGGCCTGGCACAGATACGCAGTATTTT
CASSQNSGGPGTDTQYF